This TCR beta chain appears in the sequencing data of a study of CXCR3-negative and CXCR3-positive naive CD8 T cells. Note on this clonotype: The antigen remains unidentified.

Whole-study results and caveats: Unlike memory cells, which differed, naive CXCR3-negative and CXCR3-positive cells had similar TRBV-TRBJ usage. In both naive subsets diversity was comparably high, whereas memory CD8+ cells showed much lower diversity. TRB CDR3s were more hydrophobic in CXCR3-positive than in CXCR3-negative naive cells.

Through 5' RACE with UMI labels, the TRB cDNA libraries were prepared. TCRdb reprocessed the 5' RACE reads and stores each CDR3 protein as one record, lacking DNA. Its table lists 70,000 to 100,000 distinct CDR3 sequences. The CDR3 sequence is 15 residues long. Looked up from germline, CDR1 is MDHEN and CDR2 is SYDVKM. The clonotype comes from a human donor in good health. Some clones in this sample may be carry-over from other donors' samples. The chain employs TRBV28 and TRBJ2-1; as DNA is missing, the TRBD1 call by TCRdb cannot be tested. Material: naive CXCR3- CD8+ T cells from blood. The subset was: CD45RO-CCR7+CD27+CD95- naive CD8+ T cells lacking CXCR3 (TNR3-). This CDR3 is CASSFRDREYNEQFF.